This TCR beta chain emerged from a study of shared clonotypes between healthy human individuals. General study results and limits: Among non-shared clonotypes, generation probabilities were lower than among those shared by all four donors.

Many counts were recorded for this clone. Its antigen is currently unknown. The germline CDR1 and CDR2 sequences are WNHNN and SYGVQD (reference sequence). This CDR3 contains 13 residues. V was clipped by 8 bases and J by 5 bases; unmatched bases: 8. Original processing notes: ImmunoSEQ yielded junction-only sequences lacking quality scores, so filtering differed. TCRdb keeps only in-frame clones here, not all; method: immunoSEQ multiplex PCR. Clonal size and the V and J genes are those of that table, whereas D and trimming came from the DNA. The sample contains around 720,000 clones, 73% of which appear only once.

The sequenced material came from memory CD4+ T cells sorted from blood. The sample's subset: CD45RA-negative fraction. The V call is TRBV10-1, the J call TRBJ2-7, with 8 nucleotides matching TRBD2. The receptor comes from a woman aged 25 to 45 in good health. CDR3 sequence (DNA): TGCGCCAGCGCCGGGACTAGTAACGACGAGCAGTACTTC. Amino acids: CASAGTSNDEQYF.